This TCR beta chain appears in the sequencing data of a study of siplizumab effects on memory and regulatory T cells. The CDR3 is made up of 15 amino acids. CDR1 and CDR2 from the germline V gene are MNHNS and SASEGT. V lost 1 base, J lost 0 bases, and 7 bases lay in between. Method: immunoSEQ multiplex PCR; TCRdb's copy keeps in-frame clones and lacks some. The sample yields some 100,000 clones, 92% seen once. The V gene is TRBV6-1, the J gene TRBJ1-3, with no clear D. Sequenced sample: Tregs sorted from blood. This clonotype originated in a human donor in good health. As DNA, the CDR3 is TGTGCCAGCAGTGAAGGATTTAGCTCTGGAAACACCATATATTTT. It yields the protein CASSEGFSSGNTIYF.